This paragraph covers one T cell receptor beta chain sequence. The data stem from a study of cytomegalovirus exposure and HLA in healthy donors. The PCR made use of 60 Vbeta and 13 Jbeta primers. Libraries were prepared by immunoSEQ multiplex PCR; TCRdb keeps only in-frame clonotypes and omits some of them. The specimen's table records 150,000 to 200,000 clones. The origin of this receptor is a woman aged 55 to 70 in good health and CMV-seronegative. Specimen: PBMCs.

The CDR3 DNA sequence: TGTGCCACCCTGGGGAGGGGAGGAGAAGCTTTCTTT. Encoded protein: CATLGRGGEAFF. The chain recombines TRBV28 with TRBJ1-1; tentatively, D is TRBD1 (5 bases). Trimming removed 10 bases from V and 8 bases from J, with 17 bases in between. Germline V gene data show CDR1 as MDHEN and CDR2 as SYDVKM. CDR3 size: 12 residues.